This paragraph covers one TCR beta chain sequence. Its antigen is not known. This sample was included in a study of CD8+ T cells in alopecia areata. Study-wide context: Once tofacitinib had been taken for 6 to 18 months, 6 months off drug followed. Broader study findings: Lesional scalp exceeded normal scalp in clonality, especially in alopecia totalis/universalis.

Extracted RNA was reverse transcribed into cDNA, the sequencing template. Clones were sequenced by immunoSEQ multiplex PCR, and TCRdb holds only the in-frame ones, with some missing. Of around 130,000 clones in the sample, roughly 54% are singletons; the top ten hold less than 5.5%. From alopecia areata patients, lesional scalp punch biopsies and peripheral blood were collected. The source is a human donor with alopecia areata. The starting material was CD4+ T cells sorted from blood, obtained at week 0.

CDR3 nucleotide sequence: TGTGCCAGCAGGGCGTCGACAGGGGGCTCCAAAAACATTCAGTACTTC. Protein: CASRASTGGSKNIQYF. This chain uses TRBV6-8 with TRBJ2-4, with 10 bases lining up with TRBD1. CDR1 is MNHGY and CDR2 is SAAAGT in the germline V gene. This CDR3 is built from 16 residues. Losses at the gene ends were 6 bases for V and 2 bases for J; bases not matched to a gene: 7.